This entry lists 5 T cell receptor beta chains sequenced from one sample in a study of identical twins. MiXCR, applied by TCRdb to the 5' RACE reads, yields one record per CDR3 protein. Counted here are 1.5 million to 2 million distinct CDR3 sequences, roughly a third occurring once; the ten biggest clones make up 0.25% to 0.3%. Material for sequencing was cord blood. Every receptor here comes from a newborn girl in good health.

The gene calls are TRBV7-2 and TRBJ1-6, with D maybe TRBD1 (5 bases). The CDR3 runs to 13 residues. Germline values: CDR1 SGHTA, CDR2 FQGNSA. The V gene lost 3 bases and the J gene lost 12 bases, with 12 bases spanning the gap. The CDR3 is CASSFQGQRPLHF. CDR3 bases: TGTGCCAGCAGCTTTCAGGGCCAAAGACCCCTCCACTTT.

CDR3 in amino acids: CASSLEWTGAYEQYF. Here the CDR3 DNA reads TGTGCCAGCAGCTTAGAATGGACAGGGGCCTACGAGCAGTACTTC. The chain recombines TRBV7-8 with TRBJ2-4; 9 nucleotides align to TRBD1. The J call may be wrong; the DNA end is better matched by TRBJ2-7. Germline V gene sequence: CDR1 SGHVS, CDR2 FQNEAQ. CDR3 length: 15 residues.

This clonotype was detected only a few times. The chain carries TRBV11-3 and TRBJ2-3; D may be TRBD2 (5 bases). This CDR3 is built from 13 residues. Germline V gene data show CDR1 as SGHNT and CDR2 as YENEEA. Trimming stripped 4 bases from V and 5 bases from J, with 10 bases between. This CDR3 is CASSWRARDTQYF. The CDR3 DNA follows: TGTGCCAGCAGCTGGCGGGCCCGAGATACGCAGTATTTT.

The chain uses TRBV20-1 and TRBJ2-2; TRBD2 matches 9 bases. The CDR3 has 14 residues. V lost 3 bases to trimming and J lost 7 bases; unmatched junction nucleotides: 6. Germline lookup yields CDR1 DFQATT and CDR2 SNEGSKA (reference sequence). The CDR3 DNA reads as TGCAGTGCTAGTAATAGCGGGGGTGGCGGGGAGCTGTTTTTT. It yields the protein CSASNSGGGGELFF.

The genes are TRBV6-6 and TRBJ1-2, with 7 bases aligning to TRBD1. The CDR3 runs to 13 residues. The germline CDR1 and CDR2 sequences are MNHNY and SVGAGI (reference sequence). The ends lost 8 bases at V and 2 bases at J; junction bases unmatched: 5. The CDR3 spells CASETGRNYGYTF. In DNA form, the CDR3 reads TGTGCCAGCGAGACAGGGAGAAACTATGGCTACACCTTC.